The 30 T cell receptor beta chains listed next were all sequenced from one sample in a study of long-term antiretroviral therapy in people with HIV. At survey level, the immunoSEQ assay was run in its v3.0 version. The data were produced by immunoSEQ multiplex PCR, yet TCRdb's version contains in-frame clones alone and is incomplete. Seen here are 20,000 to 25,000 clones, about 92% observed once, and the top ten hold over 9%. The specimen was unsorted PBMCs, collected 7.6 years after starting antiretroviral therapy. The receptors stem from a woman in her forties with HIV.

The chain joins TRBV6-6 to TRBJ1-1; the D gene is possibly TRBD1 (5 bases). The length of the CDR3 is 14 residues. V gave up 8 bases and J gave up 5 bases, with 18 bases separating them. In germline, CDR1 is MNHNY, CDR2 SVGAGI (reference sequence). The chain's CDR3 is CASLPGGGGTEAFF. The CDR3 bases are TGTGCCAGCCTACCAGGCGGGGGAGGGACTGAAGCTTTCTTT.

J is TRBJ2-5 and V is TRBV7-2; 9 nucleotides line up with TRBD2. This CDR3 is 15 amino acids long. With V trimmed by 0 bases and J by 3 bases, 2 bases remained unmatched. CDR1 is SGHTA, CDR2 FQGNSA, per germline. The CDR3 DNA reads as TGTGCCAGCAGCTTAGCCTTAGCGGGAGAAGAGACCCAGTACTTC. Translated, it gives CASSLALAGEETQYF.

CDR3: CASSGGAGYEQYF. Here the CDR3 DNA reads TGTGCCAGCAGCGGGGGGGCAGGCTACGAGCAGTACTTC. The chain carries TRBV27 and TRBJ2-7; 8 bases match TRBD2. This CDR3 comprises 13 residues. The J segment lost 3 bases and the V segment lost 6 bases, leaving 4 bases of the junction unmatched. Germline V CDR1 and CDR2: MNHEY, SMNVEV (reference sequence).

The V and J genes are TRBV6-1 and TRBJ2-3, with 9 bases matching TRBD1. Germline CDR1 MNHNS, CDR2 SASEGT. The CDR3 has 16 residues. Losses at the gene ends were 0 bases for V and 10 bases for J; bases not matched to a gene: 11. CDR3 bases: TGTGCCAGCAGTGAAGCTTGGGGGACAGGGCCCTATCCGCAGTATTTT. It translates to CASSEAWGTGPYPQYF.

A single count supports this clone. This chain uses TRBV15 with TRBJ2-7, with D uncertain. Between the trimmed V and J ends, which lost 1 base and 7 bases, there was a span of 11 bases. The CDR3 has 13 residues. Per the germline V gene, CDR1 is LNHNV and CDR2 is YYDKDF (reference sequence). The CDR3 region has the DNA TGTGCCACCAGCAGAGGGGATCTGGGGGAGCAGTACTTC. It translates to CATSRGDLGEQYF. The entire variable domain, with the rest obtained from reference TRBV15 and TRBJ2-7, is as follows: DAMVIQNPRYQVTQFGKPVTLSCSQTLNHNVMYWYQQKSSQAPKLLFHYYDKDFNNEADTPDNFQSRRPNTSFCFLDIRSPGLGDTAMYLCATSRGDLGEQYFGPGTRLTVT.

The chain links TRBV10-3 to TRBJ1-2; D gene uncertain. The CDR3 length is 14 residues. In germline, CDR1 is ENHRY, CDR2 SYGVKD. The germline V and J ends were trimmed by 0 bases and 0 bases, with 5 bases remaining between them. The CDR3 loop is CAISESAANYGYTF. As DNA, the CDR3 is TGTGCCATCAGTGAGTCGGCGGCTAACTATGGCTACACCTTC.

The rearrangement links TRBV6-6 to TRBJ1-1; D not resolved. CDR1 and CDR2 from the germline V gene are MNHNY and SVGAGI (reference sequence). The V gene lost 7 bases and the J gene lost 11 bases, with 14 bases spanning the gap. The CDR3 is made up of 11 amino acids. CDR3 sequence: CASIETLEAFF. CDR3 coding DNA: TGTGCCAGCATCGAGACCCTGGAGGCTTTCTTT.

CDR3 residues: CSAGDSKLFF. CDR3 coding DNA: TGCAGTGCGGGGGATAGCAAACTGTTTTTT. The rearrangement uses TRBV20-1 and TRBJ1-4, with TRBD1 as a possible D gene (5 bases). The CDR3 contains 10 residues. The V end lost 6 bases, the J end lost 11 bases, and 10 bases lay between the germline ends. Germline V lookup: CDR1 DFQATT, CDR2 SNEGSKA (reference sequence).

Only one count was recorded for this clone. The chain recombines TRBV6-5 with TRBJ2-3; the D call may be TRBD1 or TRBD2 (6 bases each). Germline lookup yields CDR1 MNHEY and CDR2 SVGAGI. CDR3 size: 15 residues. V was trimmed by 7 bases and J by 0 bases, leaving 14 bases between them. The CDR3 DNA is TGTGCCAGCACTGCCCCGGGGGCTAGCACAGATACGCAGTATTTT. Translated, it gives CASTAPGASTDTQYF.

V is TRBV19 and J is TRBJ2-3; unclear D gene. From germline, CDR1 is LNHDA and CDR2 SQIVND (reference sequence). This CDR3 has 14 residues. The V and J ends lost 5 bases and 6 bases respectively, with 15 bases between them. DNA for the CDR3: TGTGCCAGTAGTTTTAGCAAGGACCTCGATACGCAGTATTTT. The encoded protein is CASSFSKDLDTQYF. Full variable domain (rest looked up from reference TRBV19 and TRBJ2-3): DGGITQSPKYLFRKEGQNVTLSCEQNLNHDAMYWYRQDPGQGLRLIYYSQIVNDFQKGDIAEGYSVSREKKESFPLTVTSAQKNPTAFYLCASSFSKDLDTQYFGPGTRLTVL.

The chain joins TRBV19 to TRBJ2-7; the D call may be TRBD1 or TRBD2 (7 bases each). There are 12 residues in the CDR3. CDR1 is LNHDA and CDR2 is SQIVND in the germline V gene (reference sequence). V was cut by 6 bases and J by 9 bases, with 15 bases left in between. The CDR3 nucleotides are TGTGCCAGTAGCGAGACAGGGAGGGGGCAGTACTTC. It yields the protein CASSETGRGQYF.

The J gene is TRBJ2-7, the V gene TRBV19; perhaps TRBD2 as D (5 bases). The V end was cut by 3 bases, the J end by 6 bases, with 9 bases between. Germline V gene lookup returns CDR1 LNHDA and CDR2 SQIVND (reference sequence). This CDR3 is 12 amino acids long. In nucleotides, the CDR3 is TGTGCCAGTAGTATGGACTGGCGCGAGCAGTACTTC. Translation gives CASSMDWREQYF.

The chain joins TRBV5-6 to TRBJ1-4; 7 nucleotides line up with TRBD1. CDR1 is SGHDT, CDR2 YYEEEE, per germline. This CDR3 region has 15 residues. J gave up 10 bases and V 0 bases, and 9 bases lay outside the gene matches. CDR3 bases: TGTGCCAGCAGCTTGGTGACAGGGAAAGACGGAAAACTGTTTTTT. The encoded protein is CASSLVTGKDGKLFF.

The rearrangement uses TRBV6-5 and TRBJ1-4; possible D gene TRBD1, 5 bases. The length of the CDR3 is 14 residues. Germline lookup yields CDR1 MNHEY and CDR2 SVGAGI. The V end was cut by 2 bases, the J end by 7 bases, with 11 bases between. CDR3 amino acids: CASSYRTRAEKLFF. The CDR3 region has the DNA TGTGCCAGCAGTTACCGTACCAGGGCTGAAAAACTGTTTTTT.

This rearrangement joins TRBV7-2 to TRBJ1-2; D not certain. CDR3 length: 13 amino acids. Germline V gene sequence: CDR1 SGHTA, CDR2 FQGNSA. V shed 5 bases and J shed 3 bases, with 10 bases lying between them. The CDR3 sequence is CASSPNFYYGYTF. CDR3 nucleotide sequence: TGTGCCAGCAGCCCCAACTTCTACTATGGCTACACCTTC.

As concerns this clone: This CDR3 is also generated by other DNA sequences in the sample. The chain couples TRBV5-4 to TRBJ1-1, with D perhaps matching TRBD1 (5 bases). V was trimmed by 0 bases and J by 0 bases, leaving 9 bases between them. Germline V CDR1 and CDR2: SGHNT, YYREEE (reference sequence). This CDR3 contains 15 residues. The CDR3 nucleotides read TGTGCCAGCAGCTTGGGCGGGGGGGTGAACACTGAAGCTTTCTTT. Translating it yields CASSLGGGVNTEAFF.

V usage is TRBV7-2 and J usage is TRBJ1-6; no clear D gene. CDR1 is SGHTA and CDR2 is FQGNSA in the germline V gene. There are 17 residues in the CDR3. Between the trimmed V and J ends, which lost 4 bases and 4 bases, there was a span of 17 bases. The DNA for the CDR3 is TGTGCCAGCAGCTCACCCGGTTGGGCCCGTTATAATTCACCCCTCCACTTT. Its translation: CASSSPGWARYNSPLHF.

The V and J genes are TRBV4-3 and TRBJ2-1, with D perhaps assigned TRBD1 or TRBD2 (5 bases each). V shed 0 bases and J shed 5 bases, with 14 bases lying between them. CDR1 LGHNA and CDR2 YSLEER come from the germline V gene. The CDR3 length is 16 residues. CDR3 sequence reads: CASSQDAWGTNNEQFF. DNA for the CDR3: TGCGCCAGCAGCCAAGATGCGTGGGGGACCAACAATGAGCAGTTCTTC.

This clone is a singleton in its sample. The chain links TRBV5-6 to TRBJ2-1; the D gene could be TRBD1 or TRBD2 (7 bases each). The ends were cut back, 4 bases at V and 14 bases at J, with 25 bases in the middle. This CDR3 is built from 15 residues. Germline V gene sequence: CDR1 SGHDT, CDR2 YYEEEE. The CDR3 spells CASSQGGQGGPRKFF. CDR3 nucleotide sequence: TGTGCCAGCAGCCAGGGGGGGCAGGGGGGACCCAGGAAGTTCTTC.

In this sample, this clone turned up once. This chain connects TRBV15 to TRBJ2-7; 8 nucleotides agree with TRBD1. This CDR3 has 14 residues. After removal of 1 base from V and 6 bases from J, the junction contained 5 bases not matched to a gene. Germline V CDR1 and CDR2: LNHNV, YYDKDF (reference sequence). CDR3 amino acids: CATSRGQGIREQYF. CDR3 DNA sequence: TGTGCCACCAGCAGAGGACAGGGGATCCGCGAGCAGTACTTC.

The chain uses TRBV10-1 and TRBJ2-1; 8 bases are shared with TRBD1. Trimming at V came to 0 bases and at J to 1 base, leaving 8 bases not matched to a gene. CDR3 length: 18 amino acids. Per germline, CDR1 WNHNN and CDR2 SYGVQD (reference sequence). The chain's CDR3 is CASSESEGQALSYNEQFF. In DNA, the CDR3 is TGCGCCAGCAGTGAGTCGGAGGGACAGGCCTTATCCTACAATGAGCAGTTCTTC.

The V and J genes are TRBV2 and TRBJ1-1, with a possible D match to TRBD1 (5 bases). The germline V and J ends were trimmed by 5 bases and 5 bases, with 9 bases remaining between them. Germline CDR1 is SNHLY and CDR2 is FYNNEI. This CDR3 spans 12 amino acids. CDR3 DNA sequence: TGTGCCAGCAGTCCAAAGGGGACTGAAGCTTTCTTT. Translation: CASSPKGTEAFF.

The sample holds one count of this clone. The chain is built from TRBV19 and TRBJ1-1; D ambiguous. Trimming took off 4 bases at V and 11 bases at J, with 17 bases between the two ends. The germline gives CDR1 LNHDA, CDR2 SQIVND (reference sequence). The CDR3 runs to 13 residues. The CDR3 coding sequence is TGTGCCAGTAGTAATCTAATCTCGTCCGGGGCTTTCTTT. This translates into CASSNLISSGAFF.

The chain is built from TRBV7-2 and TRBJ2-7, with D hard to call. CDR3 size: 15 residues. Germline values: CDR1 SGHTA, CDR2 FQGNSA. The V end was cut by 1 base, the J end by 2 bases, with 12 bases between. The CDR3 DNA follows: TGTGCCAGCAGCTTAGGGACGACAAACCCCTACGAGCAGTACTTC. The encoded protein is CASSLGTTNPYEQYF.

This chain's CDR3 is CASSLAGTFAFSGNTIYF. The CDR3 DNA reads as TGTGCCAGCAGCTTAGCCGGGACATTTGCGTTCTCTGGAAACACCATATATTTT. The gene calls are TRBV7-9 and TRBJ1-3; D perhaps matches TRBD1 (6 bases). The V gene lost 0 bases and the J gene lost 0 bases, with 15 bases spanning the gap. The CDR3 contains 18 residues. Germline CDR1 reads SEHNR; CDR2 reads FQNEAQ (reference sequence).

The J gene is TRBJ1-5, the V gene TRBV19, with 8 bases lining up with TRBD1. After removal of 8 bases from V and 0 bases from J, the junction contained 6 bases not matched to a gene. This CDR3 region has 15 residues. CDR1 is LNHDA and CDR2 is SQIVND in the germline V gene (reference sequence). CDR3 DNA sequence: TGTGCCAGTGACAGGGGCGCTTATAGCAATCAGCCCCAGCATTTT. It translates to CASDRGAYSNQPQHF.

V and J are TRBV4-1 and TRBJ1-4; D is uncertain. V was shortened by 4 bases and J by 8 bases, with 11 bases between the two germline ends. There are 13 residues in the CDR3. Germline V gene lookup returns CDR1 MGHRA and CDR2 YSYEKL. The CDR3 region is CASSRTPVEKLFF. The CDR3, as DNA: TGCGCCAGCAGCCGGACCCCAGTAGAAAAACTGTTTTTT.

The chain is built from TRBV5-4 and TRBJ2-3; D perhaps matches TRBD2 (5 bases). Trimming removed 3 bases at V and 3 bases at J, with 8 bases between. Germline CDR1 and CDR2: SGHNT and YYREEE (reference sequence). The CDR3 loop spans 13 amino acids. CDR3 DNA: TGTGCCAGCAGCTCCACGGGGACAGATACGCAGTATTTT. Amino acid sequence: CASSSTGTDTQYF.

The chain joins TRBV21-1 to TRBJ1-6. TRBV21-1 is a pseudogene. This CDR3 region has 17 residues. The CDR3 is CASSKPSDQTNNSPLHF. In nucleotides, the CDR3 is TGTGCCAGCAGCAAACCCTCCGATCAGACGAATAATTCACCCCTCCACTTT.

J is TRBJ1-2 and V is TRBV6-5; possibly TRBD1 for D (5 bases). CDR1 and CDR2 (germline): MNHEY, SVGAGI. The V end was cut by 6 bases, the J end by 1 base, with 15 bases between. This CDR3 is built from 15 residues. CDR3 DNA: TGTGCCAGCAGGGAGCTGGGGGGAATTAACTATGGCTACACCTTC. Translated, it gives CASRELGGINYGYTF.